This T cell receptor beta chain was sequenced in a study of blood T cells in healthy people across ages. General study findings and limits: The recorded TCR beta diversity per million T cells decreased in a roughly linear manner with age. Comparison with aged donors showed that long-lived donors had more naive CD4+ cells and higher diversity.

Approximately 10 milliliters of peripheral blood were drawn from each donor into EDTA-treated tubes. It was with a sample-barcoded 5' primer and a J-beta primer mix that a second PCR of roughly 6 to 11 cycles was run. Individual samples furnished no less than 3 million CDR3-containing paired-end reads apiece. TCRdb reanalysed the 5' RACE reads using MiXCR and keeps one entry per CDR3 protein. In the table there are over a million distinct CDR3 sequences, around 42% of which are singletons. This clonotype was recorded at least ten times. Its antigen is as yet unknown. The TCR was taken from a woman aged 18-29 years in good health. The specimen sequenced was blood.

In DNA, the CDR3 is TGTGCCAGCAGCTTATACGGGACGGGGTATGGCTACACCTTC. Translating it yields CASSLYGTGYGYTF. The rearrangement links TRBV7-8 to TRBJ1-2; maybe TRBD1 (5 bases). Germline CDR1 is SGHVS and CDR2 is FQNEAQ. The CDR3 totals 14 residues. The germline V and J ends were trimmed by 2 bases and 5 bases, with 12 bases remaining between them.